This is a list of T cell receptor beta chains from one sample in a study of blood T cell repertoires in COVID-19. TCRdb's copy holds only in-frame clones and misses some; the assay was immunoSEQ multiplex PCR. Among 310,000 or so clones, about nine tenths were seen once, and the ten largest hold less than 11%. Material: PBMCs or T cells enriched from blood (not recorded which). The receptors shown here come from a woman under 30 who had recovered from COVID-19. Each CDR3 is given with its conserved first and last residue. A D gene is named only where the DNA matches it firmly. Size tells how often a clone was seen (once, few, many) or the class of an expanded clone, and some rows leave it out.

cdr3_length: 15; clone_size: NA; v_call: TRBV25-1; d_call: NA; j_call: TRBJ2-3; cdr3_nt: TGTGCCAGCAGTGAATCGTCCAGGTACACAGATACGCAGTATTTT; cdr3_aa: CASSESSRYTDTQYF
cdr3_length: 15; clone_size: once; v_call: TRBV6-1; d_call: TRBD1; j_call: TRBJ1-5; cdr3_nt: TGTGCCAGCAGTGAGTGGACAGGGGCTAATCAGCCCCAGCATTTT; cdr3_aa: CASSEWTGANQPQHF
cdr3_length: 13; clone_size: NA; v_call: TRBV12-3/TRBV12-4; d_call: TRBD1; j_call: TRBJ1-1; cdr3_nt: TGTGCCAGCAGGGCAGGGGGCGTCACTGAAGCTTTCTTT; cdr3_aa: CASRAGGVTEAFF
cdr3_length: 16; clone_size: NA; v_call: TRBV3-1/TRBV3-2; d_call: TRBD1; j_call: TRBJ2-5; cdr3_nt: TGTGCCAGCAGCCAAGGGGTTTCGACAGGGGAAGAGACCCAGTACTTC; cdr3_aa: CASSQGVSTGEETQYF
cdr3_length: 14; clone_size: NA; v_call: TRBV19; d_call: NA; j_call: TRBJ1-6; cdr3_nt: TGTGCCAGTAAAGGAGGGCATCGCGATTCACCCCTCCACTTT; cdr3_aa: CASKGGHRDSPLHF
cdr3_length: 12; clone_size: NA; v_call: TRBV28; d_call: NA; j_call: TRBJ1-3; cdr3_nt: TGTGCCAGCAGTTTAACCCTAAGCACCATATATTTT; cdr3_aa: CASSLTLSTIYF
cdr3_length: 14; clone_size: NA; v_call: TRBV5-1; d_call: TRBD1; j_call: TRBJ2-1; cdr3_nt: TGCGCCAGCAGCCCGGGACAGCTTGGGAATGAGCAGTTCTTC; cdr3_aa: CASSPGQLGNEQFF
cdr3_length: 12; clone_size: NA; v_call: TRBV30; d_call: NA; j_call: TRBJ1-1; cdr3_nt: TGTGCCTGGACAACGGGGGTAACTGAAGCTTTCTTT; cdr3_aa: CAWTTGVTEAFF
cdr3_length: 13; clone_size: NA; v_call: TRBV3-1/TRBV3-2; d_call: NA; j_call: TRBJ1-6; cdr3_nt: TGTGCCAGCAGTCCCAGGGGAGATTCACCCCTCCACTTT; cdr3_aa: CASSPRGDSPLHF
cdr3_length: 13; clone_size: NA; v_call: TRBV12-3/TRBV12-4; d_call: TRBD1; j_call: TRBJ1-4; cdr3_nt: TGTGCCAGCAGCCCCCCTCAGGGGGGAAAACTGTTTTTT; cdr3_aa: CASSPPQGGKLFF
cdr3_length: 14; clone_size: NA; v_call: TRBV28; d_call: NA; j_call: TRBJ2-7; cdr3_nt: TGTGCCAGCAGCCATACAGGATTGTCGGGCGAGCAGTACTTC; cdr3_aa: CASSHTGLSGEQYF
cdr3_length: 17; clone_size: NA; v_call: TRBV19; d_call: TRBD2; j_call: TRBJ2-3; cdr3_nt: TGTGCCAGTAGAGGGGGGACTAGCGGATACTTCACAGATACGCAGTATTTT; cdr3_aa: CASRGGTSGYFTDTQYF
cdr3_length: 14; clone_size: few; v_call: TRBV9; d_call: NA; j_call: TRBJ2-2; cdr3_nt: TGTGCCAGCAGCGTAGACAGGGACCCCGGGGAGCTGTTTTTT; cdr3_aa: CASSVDRDPGELFF
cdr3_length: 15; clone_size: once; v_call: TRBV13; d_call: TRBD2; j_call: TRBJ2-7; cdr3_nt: TGTGCCAGCAGCTTATTACGGGGGGTAGCCTACGAGCAGTACTTC; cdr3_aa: CASSLLRGVAYEQYF
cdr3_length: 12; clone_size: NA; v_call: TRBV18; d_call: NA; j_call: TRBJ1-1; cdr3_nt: TGTGCCAGCTCAGCCCCGTCCTATGAAGCTTTCTTT; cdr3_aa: CASSAPSYEAFF
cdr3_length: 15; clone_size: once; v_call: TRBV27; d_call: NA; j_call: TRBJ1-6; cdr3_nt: TGTGCCAGCAGTTTAGCCCTCCAGGGTAATTCACCCCTCCACTTT; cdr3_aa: CASSLALQGNSPLHF
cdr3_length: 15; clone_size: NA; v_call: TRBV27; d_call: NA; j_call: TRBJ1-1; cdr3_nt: TGTGCCAGCAGTTTTTCGAGGGGGGGAGACACTGAAGCTTTCTTT; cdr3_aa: CASSFSRGGDTEAFF
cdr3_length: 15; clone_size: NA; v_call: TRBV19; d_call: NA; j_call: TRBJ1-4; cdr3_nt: TGTGCCAGTACCCTCTTGGGGGGGGGACATGAAAAACTGTTTTTT; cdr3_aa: CASTLLGGGHEKLFF
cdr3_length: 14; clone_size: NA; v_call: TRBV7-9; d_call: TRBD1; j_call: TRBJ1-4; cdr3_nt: TGTGCCAGCAGTCATACAGGGGAACGGGAAAAACTGTTTTTT; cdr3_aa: CASSHTGEREKLFF
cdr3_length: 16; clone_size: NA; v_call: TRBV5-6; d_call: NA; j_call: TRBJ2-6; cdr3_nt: TGTGCCAGCAGCCTGAATCCGGGGGCTGGGGCCAACGTCCTGACTTTC; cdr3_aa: CASSLNPGAGANVLTF
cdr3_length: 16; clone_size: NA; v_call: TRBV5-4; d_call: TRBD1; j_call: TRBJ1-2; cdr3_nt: TGTGCCAGCAGCCCCTTGATTGGGACAGGGGACTATGGCTACACCTTC; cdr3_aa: CASSPLIGTGDYGYTF
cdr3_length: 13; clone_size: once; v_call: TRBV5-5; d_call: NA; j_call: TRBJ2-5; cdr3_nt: TGTGCCAGCAGCTTGCGGTACCAAGAGACCCAGTACTTC; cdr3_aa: CASSLRYQETQYF
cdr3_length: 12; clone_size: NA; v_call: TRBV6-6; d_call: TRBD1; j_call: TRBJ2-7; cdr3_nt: TGTGCCTCCTCCGGGACAGCCTACGAGCAGTACTTC; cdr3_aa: CASSGTAYEQYF
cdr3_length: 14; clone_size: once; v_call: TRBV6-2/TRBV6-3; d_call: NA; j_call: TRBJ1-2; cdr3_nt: TGTGCCAGCAGTTACGTGGGGCTCGACTATGGCTACACCTTC; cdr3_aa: CASSYVGLDYGYTF
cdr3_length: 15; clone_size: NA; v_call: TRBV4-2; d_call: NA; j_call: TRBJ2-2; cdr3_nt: TGTGCCAGCAGCTCCCGACAGGCGAACACCGGGGAGCTGTTTTTT; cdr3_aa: CASSSRQANTGELFF
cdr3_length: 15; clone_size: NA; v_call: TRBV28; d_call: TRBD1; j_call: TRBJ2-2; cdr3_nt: TGTGCCAGCAGTTCGCCGGGACAGGGGCCCGGGGAGCTGTTTTTT; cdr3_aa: CASSSPGQGPGELFF
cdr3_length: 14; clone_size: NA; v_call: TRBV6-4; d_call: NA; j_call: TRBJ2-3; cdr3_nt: TGTGCCAGTAGGGAGAGCGGTGGAACAGATACGCAGTATTTT; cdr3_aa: CASRESGGTDTQYF
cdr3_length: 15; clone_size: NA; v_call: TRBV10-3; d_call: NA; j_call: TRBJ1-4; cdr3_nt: TGTGCCATCAGTGATGCGGGGGAGGGAAGTGAAAAACTGTTTTTT; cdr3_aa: CAISDAGEGSEKLFF
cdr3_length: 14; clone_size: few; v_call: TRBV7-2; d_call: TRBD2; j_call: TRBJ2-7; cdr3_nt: TGTGCCAGCAGCTTAGGGACTAGCGGGGAGAAGCAGTACTTC; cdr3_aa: CASSLGTSGEKQYF
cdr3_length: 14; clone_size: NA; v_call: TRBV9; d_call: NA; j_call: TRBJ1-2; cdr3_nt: TGTGCCAGCAGCCCCCAGGCAGGGAAGGATGGCTACACCTTC; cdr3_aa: CASSPQAGKDGYTF
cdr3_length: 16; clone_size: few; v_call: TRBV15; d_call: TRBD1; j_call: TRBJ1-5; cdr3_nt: TGTGCCACCAGCAAGGGGGGACAGGGGGTCAATCAGCCCCAGCATTTT; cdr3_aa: CATSKGGQGVNQPQHF
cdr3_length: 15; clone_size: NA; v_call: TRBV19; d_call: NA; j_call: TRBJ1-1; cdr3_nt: TGTGCCAGTACCACAGCAGCCTCCGGAATCACTGAAGCTTTCTTT; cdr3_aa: CASTTAASGITEAFF
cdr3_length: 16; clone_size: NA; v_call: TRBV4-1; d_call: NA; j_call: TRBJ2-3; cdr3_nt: TGCGCCAGCAGCCAAGCGGGAGGGGGCCAAACAGATACGCAGTATTTT; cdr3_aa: CASSQAGGGQTDTQYF
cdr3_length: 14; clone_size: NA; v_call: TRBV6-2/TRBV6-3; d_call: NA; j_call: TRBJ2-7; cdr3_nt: TGTGCCAGCAGTTACGAGGGAGAAGGATACGAGCAGTACTTC; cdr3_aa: CASSYEGEGYEQYF
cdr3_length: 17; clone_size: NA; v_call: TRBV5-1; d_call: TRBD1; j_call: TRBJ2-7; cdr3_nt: TGCGCCAGCAGCCGGAGAGACCCCGGGACAGGGGGCGACGAGCAGTACTTC; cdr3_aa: CASSRRDPGTGGDEQYF
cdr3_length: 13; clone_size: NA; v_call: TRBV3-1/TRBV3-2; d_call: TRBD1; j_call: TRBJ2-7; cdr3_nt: TGTGCCAGCAGTCTGGGACAGGTGGACGAGCAGTACTTC; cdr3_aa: CASSLGQVDEQYF
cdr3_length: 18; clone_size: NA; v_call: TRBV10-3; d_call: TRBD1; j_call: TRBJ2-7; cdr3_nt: TGTGCCATCAGTGAGTCTGTGGGGGGACAGGGGAACTCCTACGAGCAGTACTTC; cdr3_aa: CAISESVGGQGNSYEQYF
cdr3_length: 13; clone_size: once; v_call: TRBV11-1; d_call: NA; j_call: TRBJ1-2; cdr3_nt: TGTGCCAGCAGCTTACAGGGCGACTATGGCTACACCTTC; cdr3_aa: CASSLQGDYGYTF
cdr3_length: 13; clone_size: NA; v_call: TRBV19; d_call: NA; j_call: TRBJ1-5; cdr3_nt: TGTGCCAGTAGTCCCCCTCAGGATCAGCCCCAGCATTTT; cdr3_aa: CASSPPQDQPQHF
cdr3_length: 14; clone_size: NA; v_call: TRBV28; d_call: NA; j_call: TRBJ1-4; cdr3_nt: TGTGCCAGCAGTTCTCGGGGGACTAATGAAAAACTGTTTTTT; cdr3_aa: CASSSRGTNEKLFF
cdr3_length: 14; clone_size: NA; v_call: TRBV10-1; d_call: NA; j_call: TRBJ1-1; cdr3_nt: TGCGCCAGCAAAGAAACGAGGGCTAACACTGAAGCTTTCTTT; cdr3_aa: CASKETRANTEAFF
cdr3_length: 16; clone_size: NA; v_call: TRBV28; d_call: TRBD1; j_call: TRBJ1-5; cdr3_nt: TGTGCCAGCACCCAAGGACAGGGGGCGCTTAGGCAGCCCCAGCATTTT; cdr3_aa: CASTQGQGALRQPQHF
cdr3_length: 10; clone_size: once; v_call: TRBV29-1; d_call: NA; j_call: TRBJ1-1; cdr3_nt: TGCAGCGCTATGAACACTGAAGCTTTCTTT; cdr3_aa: CSAMNTEAFF
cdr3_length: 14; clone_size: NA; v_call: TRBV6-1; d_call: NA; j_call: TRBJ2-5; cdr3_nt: TGTGCCAGCAGTGAATGGACTATCCAAGAGACCCAGTACTTC; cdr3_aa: CASSEWTIQETQYF
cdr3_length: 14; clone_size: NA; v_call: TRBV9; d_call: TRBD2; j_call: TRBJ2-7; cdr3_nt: TGTGCCAGCAGCGTAGGGGAGGGACTCTACGAGCAGTACTTC; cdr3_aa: CASSVGEGLYEQYF
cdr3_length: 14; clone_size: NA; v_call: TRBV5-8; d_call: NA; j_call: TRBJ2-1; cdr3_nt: TGTGCCAGCAGCGGACAGAGCTCCTACAATGAGCAGTTCTTC; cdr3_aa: CASSGQSSYNEQFF
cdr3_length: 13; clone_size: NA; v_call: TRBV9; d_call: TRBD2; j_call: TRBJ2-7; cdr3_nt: TGTGCCAGCAGCGTAGGCACCAGCGGGGGGCAGTACTTC; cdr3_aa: CASSVGTSGGQYF
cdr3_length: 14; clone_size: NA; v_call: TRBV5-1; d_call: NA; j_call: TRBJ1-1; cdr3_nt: TGCGCCAGCAGCGCCTCGGGGATGAACACTGAAGCTTTCTTT; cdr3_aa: CASSASGMNTEAFF
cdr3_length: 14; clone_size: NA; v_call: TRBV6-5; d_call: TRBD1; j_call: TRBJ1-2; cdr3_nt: TGTGCCAGCAGTCGGGACAGTACTCTCTATGGCTACACCTTC; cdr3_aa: CASSRDSTLYGYTF
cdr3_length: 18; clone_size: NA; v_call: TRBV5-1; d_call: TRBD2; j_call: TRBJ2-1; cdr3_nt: TGCGCCAGCAGCCCGACTAGCGGGAGCCCTATTTTTTACAATGAGCAGTTCTTC; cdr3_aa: CASSPTSGSPIFYNEQFF
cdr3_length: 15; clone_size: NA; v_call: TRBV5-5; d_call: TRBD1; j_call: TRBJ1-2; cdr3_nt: TGTGCCAGCAGCTTGGCCGAATCCAGGGGGTACGGCTACACCTTC; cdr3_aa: CASSLAESRGYGYTF